These 28 T cell receptor beta chains were sequenced from one sample in a study of blood T cell repertoires in COVID-19. Some clones are missing from TCRdb's copy, which holds only in-frame ones; the method was immunoSEQ multiplex PCR. This table has roughly 41,000 clones, approximately 91% appearing once. The sequenced sample was peripheral blood. All receptors come from a man aged 60-69 years with active COVID-19.

V and J are TRBV4-2 and TRBJ1-4; D possibly corresponds to TRBD1 (5 bases). Trimming removed 1 base at V and 4 bases at J, with 10 bases between. The germline gives CDR1 LGHNA, CDR2 YNFKEQ. The CDR3 extends over 15 amino acids. CDR3 loop: CASSQVAGLNEKLFF. CDR3 nucleotide sequence: TGTGCCAGCAGCCAAGTGGCAGGGCTTAATGAAAAACTGTTTTTT.

The rearrangement joins TRBV7-8 to TRBJ2-3, with TRBD1 matching 8 bases. In germline, CDR1 is SGHVS, CDR2 FQNEAQ. There are 17 residues in the CDR3. V lost 5 bases and J lost 2; bases outside the gene matches: 12. The CDR3 DNA reads as TGTGCCAGCAGCGCACACCGGAGGACAGGGAACACAGATACGCAGTATTTT. Translation: CASSAHRRTGNTDTQYF.

The chain is built from TRBV9 and TRBJ2-1, with TRBD1 identical over 10 bases. CDR1 is SGDLS, CDR2 YYNGEE, per germline. The CDR3 has 16 residues. The V segment lost 3 bases and the J segment 7 bases; nucleotides outside the gene matches: 10. CDR3 sequence: CASSGGSDRGPNEQFF. CDR3 sequence (DNA): TGTGCCAGCAGCGGAGGGTCTGACAGGGGGCCGAATGAGCAGTTCTTC.

The CDR3: CASSYRTGRRNTEAFF. The CDR3 DNA follows: TGTGCCAGCAGCTACCGGACAGGGAGACGAAACACTGAAGCTTTCTTT. The genes are TRBV13 and TRBJ1-1; 8 nucleotides match TRBD1. CDR1 is PRHDT, CDR2 FYEKMQ, per germline (reference sequence). The CDR3 sequence is 16 residues long. The V segment lost 4 bases and the J segment 2 bases; nucleotides outside the gene matches: 9.

CDR3 DNA sequence: TGTGCCAGTCACAGGGTCAATAGCAATCAGCCCCAGCATTTT. Protein sequence: CASHRVNSNQPQHF. This chain joins TRBV6-5 and TRBJ1-5; perhaps TRBD1 as D (6 bases). The CDR3 sequence is 14 residues long. Germline V CDR1 and CDR2: MNHEY, SVGAGI. The V end was cut by 9 bases, the J end by 0 bases, with 12 bases between.

The V gene is TRBV10-1, the J gene TRBJ2-2; D may be TRBD2 (6 bases). V was pared by 6 bases and J by 3 bases, with 11 bases between. The CDR3 consists of 14 residues. The germline V gene encodes CDR1 WNHNN and CDR2 SYGVQD (reference sequence). The CDR3 loop is CASRRDSYTGELFF. Here the CDR3 DNA reads TGCGCCAGCAGGAGGGACTCTTACACCGGGGAGCTGTTTTTT.

This chain joins TRBV7-3 and TRBJ1-2; 8 bases agree with TRBD1. CDR3 length equals 14 residues. V shed 0 bases and J 7 bases; nucleotides not matched to a gene: 4. Germline CDR1 reads SGHTA; CDR2 reads FQGTGA. The CDR3 loop reads CASSLTGTGGGYTF. In DNA form, the CDR3 reads TGTGCCAGCAGCTTAACGGGGACAGGCGGTGGCTACACCTTC.

The V call is TRBV13, the J call TRBJ1-6; the match to TRBD1 covers 7 bases. The junction had 3 bases not matched to a gene; V was cut back by 3 bases and J by 7 bases. The CDR3 has 14 amino acids. The V gene's germline CDR1 is PRHDT and CDR2 FYEKMQ (reference sequence). The CDR3 nucleotides are TGTGCCAGCAGCTTCAGGGGGACAAATTCACCCCTCCACTTT. Translated, it gives CASSFRGTNSPLHF.

This CDR3 is CASSPREDSRANVLTF. CDR3 nucleotide sequence: TGTGCCAGCAGCCCGCGTGAGGACTCAAGGGCCAACGTCCTGACTTTC. The chain combines TRBV9 with TRBJ2-6; D might be TRBD2 (5 bases). In germline, CDR1 is SGDLS, CDR2 YYNGEE. Trimming shortened V by 4 bases and J by 5 bases, and 16 bases separated the two germline ends. The CDR3 has 16 amino acids.

The chain combines TRBV4-2 with TRBJ2-1; 8 positions agree with TRBD2. J lost 6 bases, V lost 0 bases, and 7 bases had no gene match. Germline V gene sequence: CDR1 LGHNA, CDR2 YNFKEQ. This CDR3 has 16 residues. The CDR3 DNA is TGTGCCAGCAGCCAAGAACCCTTTAGCGGGACCAATGAGCAGTTCTTC. This encodes CASSQEPFSGTNEQFF.

The chain is built from TRBV7-3 and TRBJ2-1; tentatively, D is TRBD2 (5 bases). V was trimmed by 4 bases and J by 0 bases, leaving 10 bases between them. Germline lookup yields CDR1 SGHTA and CDR2 FQGTGA. The CDR3 spans 15 residues. The CDR3: CASSSLGSSYNEQFF. DNA of the CDR3: TGTGCCAGCAGCTCCCTGGGGAGCTCCTACAATGAGCAGTTCTTC.

This clone has just a few counts. The J gene is TRBJ2-5, the V gene TRBV10-3; possibly TRBD2 for D (5 bases). This CDR3 is 13 amino acids long. Between the trimmed V and J ends, which lost 3 bases and 9 bases, there was a span of 14 bases. Germline-derived CDR1 and CDR2 are ENHRY and SYGVKD. The CDR3 DNA is TGTGCCATCAGTGATCGGCCGGAGGCGCCCCAGTACTTC. Its protein product is CAISDRPEAPQYF.

The chain carries TRBV5-6 and TRBJ2-5; tentatively, D is TRBD2 (7 bases). CDR3 length: 15 amino acids. Germline lookup yields CDR1 SGHDT and CDR2 YYEEEE. Trimming took off 4 bases at V and 2 bases at J, with 15 bases between the two ends. This CDR3 reads CASSILGGAQETQYF. The CDR3 DNA follows: TGTGCCAGCAGCATACTAGGGGGGGCACAAGAGACCCAGTACTTC.

This chain links TRBV6-6 with TRBJ1-5; TRBD1 matches 7 bases. The trim removed 5 bases at V and 1 base at J, leaving 5 bases unmatched. Germline V CDR1 and CDR2: MNHNY, SVGAGI (reference sequence). This CDR3 region has 15 residues. The CDR3 is CASSPQGVSNQPQHF. The CDR3, as DNA: TGTGCCAGCAGTCCCCAGGGGGTGAGCAATCAGCCCCAGCATTTT.

This chain joins TRBV5-1 and TRBJ2-6, with D unclear. Per the germline V gene, CDR1 is SGHRS and CDR2 is YFSETQ. The CDR3 is 15 amino acids. Trimming took off 6 bases at V and 0 bases at J, with 10 bases between the two ends. CDR3 bases: TGCGCCAGCAACCCTTTTAGCTCTGGGGCCAACGTCCTGACTTTC. Amino acids: CASNPFSSGANVLTF.

The rearrangement joins TRBV5-4 to TRBJ2-1, with TRBD2 identical over 13 bases. Trimming removed 4 bases from V and 10 bases from J; junction bases left unmatched: 11. The CDR3 covers 16 residues. Germline V gene sequence: CDR1 SGHNT, CDR2 YYREEE (reference sequence). The CDR3 here is CASSPGTSGIMGEQFF. In nucleotides, the CDR3 is TGTGCCAGCAGCCCGGGGACTAGCGGGATAATGGGGGAGCAGTTCTTC.

This chain uses TRBV4-1 with TRBJ2-1, with 13 bases fitting TRBD2. The germline V gene has CDR1 MGHRA and CDR2 YSYEKL. With 4 bases clipped from V and 2 bases from J, the junction kept 5 bases outside the gene matches. The CDR3 runs to 17 residues. Here the CDR3 reads CASSRTGTSGTYNEQFF. The CDR3 region has the DNA TGCGCCAGCAGCCGTACCGGGACTAGCGGGACCTACAATGAGCAGTTCTTC.

The chain links TRBV9 to TRBJ1-1; possibly TRBD1 for D (5 bases). Trimming cost V 0 bases and J 3 bases, with 6 bases left between them. The CDR3 length is 13 residues. Germline lookup yields CDR1 SGDLS and CDR2 YYNGEE. CDR3 protein: CASSVVGDTEAFF. The CDR3 DNA sequence: TGTGCCAGCAGCGTAGTAGGGGACACTGAAGCTTTCTTT.

The chain carries TRBV11-1 and TRBJ1-1; 7 bases map to TRBD1. This CDR3 contains 14 residues. Germline CDR1 SGHAT, CDR2 FQDESV (reference sequence). After removal of 5 bases from V and 5 bases from J, the junction contained 8 bases not matched to a gene. CDR3 in DNA: TGTGCCAGCAGCGCTCTTCAGGGGGAAACTGAAGCTTTCTTT. Its protein product is CASSALQGETEAFF.

The rearrangement uses TRBV21-1 and TRBJ2-2; the tabulated D call, TRBD1, remains unverified against the DNA. TRBV21-1 is a pseudogene locus. There are 16 residues in the CDR3. CDR3 sequence: CASSKQTDSDTGELFF. In DNA form, the CDR3 reads TGTGCCAGCAGCAAACAGACGGACAGTGACACCGGGGAGCTGTTTTTT.

The V gene is TRBV9, the J gene TRBJ2-7; D might be TRBD1 (5 bases). V was clipped by 2 bases and J by 9 bases, with 18 bases between them. Germline V gives CDR1 SGDLS, CDR2 YYNGEE. The CDR3 sequence is 14 residues long. The chain's CDR3 is CASSVDIGQGAQYF. CDR3 DNA sequence: TGTGCCAGCAGCGTCGACATAGGGCAGGGTGCGCAGTACTTC. The entire variable domain, with the rest obtained from reference TRBV9 and TRBJ2-7, is as follows: DSGVTQTPKHLITATGQRVTLRCSPRSGDLSVYWYQQSLDQGLQFLIQYYNGEERAKGNILERFSAQQFPDLHSELNLSSLELGDSALYFCASSVDIGQGAQYFGPGTRLTVT.

This clone occurred once. The V call is TRBV6-1, the J call TRBJ2-1; 16 bases line up with TRBD2. The CDR3 length is 18 residues. CDR1 is MNHNS, CDR2 SASEGT, per germline. The J segment lost 4 bases and the V segment lost 4 bases, leaving 7 bases of the junction unmatched. The CDR3 sequence: CASSGPGLAGGGYNEQFF. The CDR3 coding sequence is TGTGCCAGCAGTGGCCCGGGACTAGCGGGAGGGGGTTACAATGAGCAGTTCTTC.

The rearrangement uses TRBV18 and TRBJ2-5; 12 bases fit TRBD2. The CDR3 totals 16 residues. Germline CDR1 reads KGHSH; CDR2 reads LQKENI. Losses at the gene ends were 4 bases for V and 4 bases for J; bases not matched to a gene: 7. The CDR3: CASSLAAGLAGETQYF. The CDR3 DNA is TGTGCCAGCTCACTCGCCGCGGGACTAGCGGGAGAGACCCAGTACTTC.

The rearrangement uses TRBV6-2 or TRBV6-3 and TRBJ2-7; TRBD2 agrees at 10 bases. V was pared by 1 base and J by 5 bases, with 5 bases of the junction left unmatched. The CDR3 has 15 amino acids. The germline CDR1 and CDR2 sequences are MNHEY and SVGEGT. The CDR3 DNA is TGTGCCAGCAGTTACTTCGGCCTAGCGGGAGACGAGCAGTACTTC. As protein: CASSYFGLAGDEQYF.

The table lists this clone with a few counts. J is TRBJ2-2 and V is TRBV7-9, with 7 bases lining up with TRBD1. Per the germline V gene, CDR1 is SEHNR and CDR2 is FQNEAQ (reference sequence). The CDR3 runs 16 residues. With V trimmed by 0 bases and J by 2 bases, 3 bases remained unmatched. DNA for the CDR3: TGTGCCAGCAGCTTAGCGCAGGGGGTCAACACCGGGGAGCTGTTTTTT. Translation gives CASSLAQGVNTGELFF.

V gene TRBV19 combines with J gene TRBJ2-2, with 7 bases fitting TRBD2. Germline V lookup: CDR1 LNHDA, CDR2 SQIVND (reference sequence). The junction had 7 bases not matched to a gene; V was cut back by 10 bases and J by 5 bases. The CDR3 extends over 13 amino acids. CDR3 region: CATRLAGTGELFF. The CDR3 coding sequence is TGTGCCACTAGACTAGCTGGGACCGGGGAGCTGTTTTTT. Drawing the rest from reference TRBV19 and TRBJ2-2, the complete variable domain is DGGITQSPKYLFRKEGQNVTLSCEQNLNHDAMYWYRQDPGQGLRLIYYSQIVNDFQKGDIAEGYSVSREKKESFPLTVTSAQKNPTAFYLCATRLAGTGELFFGEGSRLTVL.

V is TRBV9 and J is TRBJ2-2, with 10 positions matching TRBD2. Trimming removed 6 bases from V and 6 bases from J; junction bases left unmatched: 5. This CDR3 is 14 amino acids long. Germline-derived CDR1 and CDR2 are SGDLS and YYNGEE. This CDR3 is CASTRLAGAGELFF. The CDR3 DNA reads TGTGCCAGCACGAGGCTAGCGGGAGCCGGGGAGCTGTTTTTT. Drawing the rest from reference TRBV9 and TRBJ2-2, the complete variable domain is DSGVTQTPKHLITATGQRVTLRCSPRSGDLSVYWYQQSLDQGLQFLIQYYNGEERAKGNILERFSAQQFPDLHSELNLSSLELGDSALYFCASTRLAGAGELFFGEGSRLTVL.

The chain is built from TRBV12-3 or TRBV12-4 and TRBJ1-5; D gene ambiguous. Trimming removed 8 bases from V and 2 bases from J, with 10 bases in between. The length of the CDR3 is 13 residues. CDR3 protein: CASAAAGNQPQHF. CDR3 bases: TGTGCCAGCGCCGCGGCCGGCAATCAGCCCCAGCATTTT.